What follows are 30 T cell receptor beta chains derived from one specimen sequenced in a study of radiotherapy plus CTLA-4 blockade in lung cancer. TCRdb's copy holds only in-frame clones and misses some; the assay was immunoSEQ multiplex PCR. The repertoire holds under 95,000 clones, with 70% to 85% as singletons. Sample: peripheral blood, taken from a patient treated with radiotherapy plus ipilimumab. Source of these receptors: a human donor with non-small cell lung cancer who had stable disease on radiotherapy plus ipilimumab.

The rearrangement links TRBV6-5 to TRBJ2-1; the match to TRBD2 covers 12 bases. V lost 0 bases and J lost 9; bases outside the gene matches: 6. The CDR3 totals 16 residues. Germline CDR1 is MNHEY and CDR2 is SVGAGI. As DNA, the CDR3 is TGTGCCAGCAGTTACTCTGGACTAGCGGGATTTAGTGAGCAGTTCTTC. This translates into CASSYSGLAGFSEQFF.

The rearrangement uses TRBV21-1 and TRBJ1-5. TRBV21-1 is labeled a pseudogene. This CDR3 is 15 amino acids long. CDR3 region: CASSKVCYSNQPQHF. The CDR3 region has the DNA TGTGCCAGCAGCAAAGTATGCTATAGCAATCAGCCCCAGCATTTT.

The genes are TRBV28 and TRBJ1-5; TRBD1 agrees at 8 bases. J gave up 6 bases and V 6 bases, and 7 bases lay outside the gene matches. The CDR3 totals 14 residues. Germline V gene data show CDR1 as MDHEN and CDR2 as SYDVKM. CDR3 loop: CASSSGGLGQPQHF. The CDR3 DNA reads TGTGCCAGCAGCTCAGGGGGCTTGGGTCAGCCCCAGCATTTT. The entire variable domain, with the rest obtained from reference TRBV28 and TRBJ1-5, is as follows: DVKVTQSSRYLVKRTGEKVFLECVQDMDHENMFWYRQDPGLGLRLIYFSYDVKMKEKGDIPEGYSVSREKKERFSLILESASTNQTSMYLCASSSGGLGQPQHFGDGTRLSIL.

This clone was detected only a few times. The V call is TRBV29-1, the J call TRBJ2-2; 9 bases agree with TRBD1. The length of the CDR3 is 15 residues. J lost 6 bases, V lost 3 bases, and 8 bases had no gene match. Germline V gives CDR1 SQVTM, CDR2 ANQGSEA. Here the CDR3 DNA reads TGCAGCGTTGATACCGGGACAGGGCCGGCCGGGGAGCTGTTTTTT. This codes for CSVDTGTGPAGELFF.

A note on this clone: One end of the junction is discordant with germline, which a read error may explain. J is TRBJ2-5 and V is TRBV7-7; 9 bases are shared with TRBD2. The germline V gene has CDR1 SSHAT and CDR2 FNYEAQ (reference sequence). The CDR3 is 15 amino acids. CDR3 residues: CASSLVTSGKETQYF. The CDR3 coding sequence is TGTGCTAGCAGCTTAGTGACTAGCGGAAAAGAGACCCAGTACTTC.

This chain links TRBV6-5 with TRBJ2-5, with 8 bases matching TRBD1. The trim removed 0 bases at V and 1 base at J, leaving 4 bases unmatched. Germline CDR1 and CDR2: MNHEY and SVGAGI. The CDR3 contains 16 residues. The CDR3 DNA is TGTGCCAGCAGTTACTCGGGGGGACAGGTCCAAGAGACCCAGTACTTC. This gives the protein CASSYSGGQVQETQYF.

This clone occurred a few times. This chain joins TRBV7-2 and TRBJ1-2, with 8 positions matching TRBD1. V lost 4 bases and J lost 5; bases outside the gene matches: 6. Germline assignment: CDR1 SGHTA and CDR2 FQGNSA. CDR3 length equals 14 residues. This CDR3 is CASSSGQGWYGYTF. The CDR3 DNA reads as TGTGCCAGCAGCTCAGGACAGGGATGGTATGGCTACACCTTC.

The chain links TRBV5-1 to TRBJ2-5; TRBD1 is a possible D gene (7 bases). This CDR3 region has 15 residues. Germline CDR1 and CDR2: SGHRS and YFSETQ. V gave up 0 bases and J gave up 4 bases, with 13 bases separating them. The CDR3 is CASSLGGGGTETQYF. The CDR3 coding sequence is TGCGCCAGCAGCTTGGGTGGAGGGGGCACAGAGACCCAGTACTTC.

The chain joins TRBV10-3 to TRBJ2-7, with D hard to call. Trimming took off 1 base at V and 7 bases at J, with 5 bases between the two ends. CDR1 and CDR2 (germline): ENHRY, SYGVKD. This CDR3 spans 11 amino acids. The CDR3: CAISEYGEQYF. The CDR3 region has the DNA TGTGCCATCAGTGAGTACGGGGAGCAGTACTTC.

The chain couples TRBV14 to TRBJ2-7, with D perhaps TRBD1 (5 bases). The V and J ends lost 1 base and 2 bases respectively, with 6 bases between them. The germline V gene has CDR1 SGHDN and CDR2 FVKESK. This CDR3 comprises 13 residues. CDR3 nucleotide sequence: TGTGCCAGCAGCCAAGTGACAGCCTACGAGCAGTACTTC. Translation gives CASSQVTAYEQYF.

For this clone: The sample has other DNA sequences that encode this CDR3 too. The J gene is TRBJ2-5, the V gene TRBV5-1; 8 nucleotides agree with TRBD2. V dropped 4 bases and J dropped 4; count of bases not matched to a gene: 6. The CDR3 spans 14 residues. Germline loops: CDR1 SGHRS, CDR2 YFSETQ. The CDR3 bases are TGCGCCAGCAGCCCCCCCGGGGGGGGAGAGACCCAGTACTTC. Translating gives CASSPPGGGETQYF.

The genes are TRBV30 and TRBJ2-2, with TRBD1 as a possible D gene (6 bases). The CDR3 has 15 amino acids. V shed 2 bases and J shed 2 bases, with 12 bases lying between them. CDR1 GTSNPN and CDR2 SVGIG come from the germline V gene (reference sequence). The CDR3 sequence: CAWSQQGTNTGELFF. As DNA, the CDR3 is TGTGCCTGGAGTCAACAGGGAACCAACACCGGGGAGCTGTTTTTT.

Turning to this clone: Other DNA sequences of this sample code for an identical CDR3. The V call is TRBV7-8, the J call TRBJ1-1, with no clear D. V shed 3 bases and J shed 1 base, with 9 bases lying between them. This CDR3 region has 14 residues. The germline V gene has CDR1 SGHVS and CDR2 FQNEAQ. The CDR3 is CASSLRTENTEAFF. CDR3 nucleotide sequence: TGTGCCAGCAGCTTGCGGACGGAGAACACTGAAGCTTTCTTT.

The rearrangement links TRBV5-1 to TRBJ2-2; D is perhaps TRBD1 or TRBD2 (5 bases each). V lost 1 base, J lost 7 bases, and 11 bases lay in between. The CDR3 extends over 14 amino acids. In germline, CDR1 is SGHRS, CDR2 YFSETQ. Here the CDR3 DNA reads TGCGCCAGCAGCTTGAGCAGGGCGGGCGGGGAGCTGTTTTTT. Residues: CASSLSRAGGELFF.

This clone showed up just a few times. The CDR3 DNA follows: TGTGCCAGCAGTCGAACCGGGACAGATTTATATGGCTACACCTTC. Encoded protein: CASSRTGTDLYGYTF. This chain links TRBV11-2 with TRBJ1-2, with 7 bases aligning to TRBD1. V shed 6 bases, J shed 5 bases, and the junction held 12 bases outside the gene matches. CDR1 and CDR2 (germline): SGHAT, FQNNGV. The CDR3 has 15 residues.

The rearrangement links TRBV9 to TRBJ2-1, with D hard to call. Germline lookup yields CDR1 SGDLS and CDR2 YYNGEE. This CDR3 is built from 13 residues. V dropped 3 bases and J dropped 6 bases, with 10 bases sitting between them. The CDR3 sequence is CASSAGLVNEQFF. The CDR3 DNA is TGTGCCAGCAGCGCGGGCCTCGTCAATGAGCAGTTCTTC.

The chain joins TRBV2 to TRBJ1-5; no firm D call. The CDR3 is 15 residues long. The V and J ends lost 4 bases and 6 bases respectively, with 16 bases between them. CDR1 and CDR2 (germline): SNHLY, FYNNEI. This CDR3 is CASSADVRGSQPQHF. In nucleotides, the CDR3 is TGTGCCAGCAGTGCGGACGTCCGAGGTAGTCAGCCCCAGCATTTT.

The chain is built from TRBV27 and TRBJ1-6; 7 bases agree with TRBD1. The CDR3 totals 15 residues. Germline values: CDR1 MNHEY, CDR2 SMNVEV (reference sequence). V dropped 6 bases and J dropped 6; count of bases not matched to a gene: 8. CDR3 amino acids: CASRKKGAANSPLHF. The DNA of the CDR3 is TGTGCCAGCAGGAAAAAGGGGGCCGCTAATTCACCCCTCCACTTT.

V usage is TRBV19 and J usage is TRBJ1-5; D might be TRBD1 (5 bases). Trimming took off 5 bases at V and 2 bases at J, with 10 bases between the two ends. The CDR3 consists of 14 residues. CDR1 and CDR2 (germline): LNHDA, SQIVND (reference sequence). CDR3 region: CASSQGWGNQPQHF. CDR3 sequence (DNA): TGTGCCAGTAGTCAGGGTTGGGGCAATCAGCCCCAGCATTTT.

The chain has TRBV2 and TRBJ2-6, with 10 bases lining up with TRBD2. CDR1 SNHLY and CDR2 FYNNEI come from the germline V gene. Trimming removed 3 bases from V and 0 bases from J; junction bases left unmatched: 14. The CDR3 loop spans 21 amino acids. In DNA, the CDR3 is TGTGCCAGCAGTGATGTTACTAGCGGGGCCTTATTGCCCTCTGGGGCCAACGTCCTGACTTTC. Its protein is CASSDVTSGALLPSGANVLTF.

The chain recombines TRBV7-9 with TRBJ2-7; D may correspond to TRBD1 or TRBD2 (7 bases each). The CDR3 spans 13 residues. Germline V gene data show CDR1 as SEHNR and CDR2 as FQNEAQ (reference sequence). Trimming cost V 8 bases and J 2 bases, with 13 bases left between them. DNA for the CDR3: TGTGCCAGCGTCAGGGGGGGAACCTACGAGCAGTACTTC. It yields the protein CASVRGGTYEQYF.

This clone was seen a single time. The gene calls are TRBV6-5 and TRBJ2-1; 10 bases line up with TRBD1. The ends lost 10 bases at V and 8 bases at J; junction bases unmatched: 8. This CDR3 has 13 amino acids. Germline V CDR1 and CDR2: MNHEY, SVGAGI. CDR3 in amino acids: CATPGQGMDEQFF. CDR3 in DNA: TGTGCCACTCCGGGACAGGGGATGGATGAGCAGTTCTTC.

The chain is built from TRBV29-1 and TRBJ2-2; TRBD1 matches 11 bases. V lost 6 bases, J lost 3 bases, and 9 bases stayed unmatched. The CDR3 has 16 residues. Germline values: CDR1 SQVTM, CDR2 ANQGSEA. The CDR3 protein is CSVTGQGVSDTGELFF. In DNA form, the CDR3 reads TGCAGCGTAACGGGACAGGGGGTGTCGGACACCGGGGAGCTGTTTTTT.

The chain employs TRBV4-1 and TRBJ1-1; D not resolved. The CDR3 runs to 15 residues. CDR1 and CDR2 from the germline V gene are MGHRA and YSYEKL. V was clipped by 0 bases and J by 0 bases, with 8 bases between them. Written as DNA, the CDR3 is TGCGCCAGCAGCCAAGAGAGGCTAGTGAACACTGAAGCTTTCTTT. It specifies CASSQERLVNTEAFF.

This chain links TRBV10-3 with TRBJ2-1; the match to TRBD2 covers 15 bases. V shed 3 bases and J 9 bases; nucleotides not matched to a gene: 6. CDR3 length: 16 residues. The germline V gene encodes CDR1 ENHRY and CDR2 SYGVKD. The CDR3 region has the DNA TGTGCCATCAGTGACCCCGGACTAGCGGGGGGGGTTGAGCAGTTCTTC. Protein product: CAISDPGLAGGVEQFF.

The chain uses TRBV5-1 and TRBJ2-2; 7 nucleotides line up with TRBD2. Germline lookup yields CDR1 SGHRS and CDR2 YFSETQ. This CDR3 has 13 residues. Trimming cost V 4 bases and J 7 bases; bases outside gene matches: 4. The DNA of the CDR3 is TGCGCCAGCAGCCTTTGGGGGGGCGGGGAGCTGTTTTTT. As protein: CASSLWGGGELFF.

V is TRBV4-2 and J is TRBJ2-3; TRBD2 matches 8 bases. Unmatched junction bases numbered 6, after V lost 0 bases and J lost 1 base. The CDR3 totals 17 residues. Germline V CDR1 and CDR2: LGHNA, YNFKEQ. This chain's CDR3 is CASSQENSGDGTDTQYF. As DNA, the CDR3 is TGTGCCAGCAGCCAAGAAAATAGCGGGGACGGCACAGATACGCAGTATTTT.

The chain carries TRBV2 and TRBJ2-7; 8 positions agree with TRBD1. Unmatched junction bases numbered 4, after V lost 4 bases and J lost 5 bases. The CDR3 consists of 13 residues. Germline lookup yields CDR1 SNHLY and CDR2 FYNNEI. This CDR3 is CASSGQGAHEQYF. CDR3 DNA: TGTGCCAGCAGTGGCCAGGGGGCCCACGAGCAGTACTTC. Full variable domain (outside the CDR3, taken from reference TRBV2 and TRBJ2-7): EPEVTQTPSHQVTQMGQEVILRCVPISNHLYFYWYRQILGQKVEFLVSFYNNEISEKSEIFDDQFSVERPDGSNFTLKIRSTKLEDSAMYFCASSGQGAHEQYFGPGTRLTVT.

The rearrangement links TRBV2 to TRBJ1-5; perhaps TRBD1 as D (6 bases). Per germline, CDR1 SNHLY and CDR2 FYNNEI. The CDR3 length is 13 residues. V lost 4 bases and J 5 bases, leaving 9 bases between the germline ends. CDR3 coding DNA: TGTGCCAGCAGTGTAGGGGGTTATCAGCCCCAGCATTTT. Translation gives CASSVGGYQPQHF.

This rearrangement joins TRBV7-6 to TRBJ1-4; D gene ambiguous. The germline V gene has CDR1 SGHVS and CDR2 FNYEAQ. The CDR3 is 16 amino acids. Trimming removed 0 bases from V and 3 bases from J, with 11 bases in between. Written as DNA, the CDR3 is TGTGCCAGCAGCTTAGCCACGGGGAGGGCTAATGAAAAACTGTTTTTT. This encodes CASSLATGRANEKLFF.